Listed below are T cell receptor beta chains from one sample, sequenced in a study of shared clonotypes between healthy human individuals. Data came from immunoSEQ multiplex PCR; TCRdb stores just in-frame clones and leaves some out. The sample includes more than 850,000 clones, 78% of them seen just once. Specimen: memory CD4+ T cells from PBMCs. These receptors all stem from a man younger than 35 in good health. Some clones in this sample may be carry-over from other donors' samples. CDR3s leave out the opening cysteine and the closing phenylalanine or tryptophan. Fields, in order: clone size, V gene, CDR3 protein. Clone size is given for some rows only: seen once, a few or many times, or a class if the clone is expanded.

abundance: once
v_gene: TRBV4-3
CDR3aa: ASSQGSGTGVVGYT

abundance: -
v_gene: TRBV7-6
CDR3aa: ASSPGGNRGTQY

abundance: -
v_gene: TRBV15
CDR3aa: ATSRVKDSNGNQPQH

abundance: once
v_gene: TRBV2
CDR3aa: ASSPQNQETQY

abundance: -
v_gene: TRBV5-1
CDR3aa: ASSPGQVSNEQF

abundance: -
v_gene: TRBV9
CDR3aa: ASSADGAKNIQY

abundance: -
v_gene: TRBV5-6
CDR3aa: ASSYGARNTEAF

abundance: -
v_gene: TRBV5-1
CDR3aa: ASSLGAAYSYEQY

abundance: -
v_gene: TRBV7-9
CDR3aa: ASSSNYGYT

abundance: -
v_gene: TRBV9
CDR3aa: ASSPTKLAGGTDTQY

abundance: -
v_gene: TRBV10-3
CDR3aa: AISEWAGGISSTDTQY

abundance: -
v_gene: TRBV5-4
CDR3aa: ASSLKGRGTDTQY

abundance: -
v_gene: TRBV7-2
CDR3aa: ASSFTGLDYEKLF

abundance: -
v_gene: TRBV5-1
CDR3aa: ASSLNRGTDTQY

abundance: -
v_gene: TRBV4-2
CDR3aa: ASSQDESGHGELF

abundance: -
v_gene: TRBV2
CDR3aa: ASRVQGGTGELF

abundance: few
v_gene: TRBV19
CDR3aa: ASISVGTDTQY

abundance: -
v_gene: TRBV6-1
CDR3aa: ASSEEGPDTQY

abundance: -
v_gene: TRBV5-8
CDR3aa: ASSLGPHGIKPQH

abundance: -
v_gene: TRBV18
CDR3aa: ASSPGLAGNTGELF

abundance: -
v_gene: TRBV28
CDR3aa: ATSTVYQPQH

abundance: -
v_gene: TRBV10-3
CDR3aa: AISDSGGGTEAF

abundance: once
v_gene: TRBV30
CDR3aa: AGGSNTGELF

abundance: -
v_gene: TRBV7-3
CDR3aa: ASSLYGGRVNTGELF

abundance: -
v_gene: TRBV6-1
CDR3aa: AGSLASGTYNEQF

abundance: many
v_gene: TRBV9
CDR3aa: ASSERLKTSGCPEWF